This TCR beta chain was captured by sequencing in a study of T-cell memory formation after mild COVID-19. Constant-segment-primed 5'RACE gave TCR alpha and TCR beta cDNA libraries with sample barcodes and UMIs. TCRdb reprocessed the 5' RACE reads via MiXCR and lists one record per CDR3 protein. The repertoire has approximately 440,000 distinct CDR3 sequences, 20% of them found once; the top ten carry 7.5% to 9.5%. V was pared by 4 bases and J by 0 bases, with 13 bases between. From germline, CDR1 is SGHDT and CDR2 YYEEEE. The CDR3 runs 15 residues. The chain couples TRBV5-6 to TRBJ2-5; D may be TRBD1 (5 bases). The sample taken for sequencing was PBMCs or a T cell subset sorted from them (not recorded which). The TCR sequence derives from an adult woman who had mild COVID-19 (a few samples of this study predate the infection). Cell type and time point are not known. The CDR3 protein is CASSPDTLYQETQYF. CDR3 nucleotides: TGTGCCAGCAGCCCGGACACCCTGTACCAAGAGACCCAGTACTTC.